Reported below is one T cell receptor beta chain. Its antigen is not identified. The data were taken from a study of OX40 agonist ivuxolimab in advanced cancers. Measured with immunoSEQ multiplex PCR; TCRdb has only the in-frame clones, and not every one. The table has some 83,000 clones, roughly 90% seen once. CDR1 is MDHEN, CDR2 SYDVKM, per germline. The CDR3 runs to 13 residues. V was trimmed by 4 bases and J by 7 bases, leaving 13 bases between them. Study conclusions and caveats: Specificity for antigen went undetermined in the expanded peripheral T cells.

The sequence was obtained from an adult with an advanced solid tumor such as melanoma, head and neck, liver or kidney cancer. The chain joins TRBV28 to TRBJ2-5; the D is unclear. Material: CD4+ or CD8+ T cells sorted from blood, obtained in a trial of the OX40 agonist ivuxolimab. As DNA, the CDR3 is TGTGCCAGCAGTTCCCTCTGGGCTCGGACCCAGTACTTC. Protein sequence: CASSSLWARTQYF.